These 2 T cell receptor beta chains originate from one sample sequenced in a study of blood T cell repertoires in COVID-19 (dated by TCRdb to the early 2020s). Library generation was performed with the immunoSEQ multiplex PCR assay. Sourced from immuneACCESS, this table was stored by TCRdb with only in-frame sequences that have V and J called. A share of the clones is absent; for the studies checked, an unresolved V gene accounts for under half, and the remainder has no known explanation. For this sample there are 300,000 to 400,000 clones; about 86% appear just once. The top ten clonotypes cover around 4.5% of the sample. The specimen sequenced was PBMCs or T cells enriched from blood (not recorded which). These TCRs come from a woman aged 40 to 50 with acute COVID-19.

V usage is TRBV27 and J usage is TRBJ2-1; TRBD2 might be the D (5 bases). The V end was cut by 5 bases, the J end by 2 bases, with 16 bases between. The length of the CDR3 is 16 residues. Germline V gene data show CDR1 as MNHEY and CDR2 as SMNVEV (reference sequence). Written as DNA, the CDR3 is TGTGCCAGCAGTCGCACCGTGGGAGACCCCTACAATGAGCAGTTCTTC. As protein: CASSRTVGDPYNEQFF.

On this clone itself: The identical CDR3 is also encoded by other nucleotide sequences in the sample. As DNA, the CDR3 is TGTGCCAGCTCACCACCGGGGGGGGGCTACACCTTC. This codes for CASSPPGGGYTF. The rearrangement uses TRBV18 and TRBJ1-2, with D perhaps matching TRBD1 (5 bases). This CDR3 is 12 amino acids long. Germline V gives CDR1 KGHSH, CDR2 LQKENI. Trimming removed 0 bases from V and 8 bases from J, with 7 bases in between.